The 7 T cell receptor beta chains below all came from one sample that was sequenced in a study of blood T cell repertoires in COVID-19. Sequencing was performed with immunoSEQ multiplex PCR; in TCRdb, only in-frame clones are kept and a portion is missing. The sample records tens of thousands of clones, around 69% being singletons. Material: peripheral blood. The receptors were gathered from a man in his 70s with active or convalescent COVID-19.

This clone was observed a few times. The rearrangement uses TRBV11-2 and TRBJ2-1; TRBD1 agrees at 9 bases. Germline assignment: CDR1 SGHAT and CDR2 FQNNGV. This CDR3 spans 15 amino acids. J gave up 4 bases and V 7 bases, and 8 bases lay outside the gene matches. CDR3 sequence: CASTLTGGRYNEQFF. For the CDR3, the DNA is TGTGCCAGCACCCTAACAGGGGGCAGGTACAATGAGCAGTTCTTC.

This chain connects TRBV18 to TRBJ1-3, with a weak D call TRBD1 (6 bases). V was shortened by 3 bases and J by 0 bases, with 12 bases between the two germline ends. The CDR3 sequence is 16 residues long. Germline CDR1 is KGHSH and CDR2 is LQKENI. In DNA form, the CDR3 reads TGTGCCAGCTCACCTAGGGACACCTCCTCTGGAAACACCATATATTTT. Amino acid sequence: CASSPRDTSSGNTIYF.

CDR3 sequence (DNA): TGTGCCAGCAGCCAGGCGGGAGGTGAGCAGTTCTTC. Translated, it gives CASSQAGGEQFF. The J gene is TRBJ2-1, the V gene TRBV3-1 (or the pseudogene TRBV3-2); the match to TRBD2 covers 8 bases. Germline CDR1 reads LGHDT; CDR2 reads YNNKEL (reference sequence). The CDR3 extends over 12 amino acids. Trimming removed 3 bases from V and 9 bases from J; junction bases left unmatched: 1.

This chain joins TRBV5-1 and TRBJ1-6; the match to TRBD1 covers 9 bases. The CDR3 extends over 14 amino acids. Trimming cost V 0 bases and J 10 bases; bases outside gene matches: 2. Germline assignment: CDR1 SGHRS and CDR2 YFSETQ. In DNA, the CDR3 is TGCGCCAGCAGCTTGGGGGACAGGGCATCACCCCTCCACTTT. This sequence encodes CASSLGDRASPLHF.

The gene calls are TRBV15 and TRBJ2-7, with 9 bases matching TRBD1. Germline V gene sequence: CDR1 LNHNV, CDR2 YYDKDF (reference sequence). This CDR3 contains 14 residues. V gave up 3 bases and J gave up 4 bases; unmatched junction bases: 4. This CDR3 reads CATSRGQGGYEQYF. The DNA for the CDR3 is TGTGCCACCAGCAGGGGACAGGGAGGTTACGAGCAGTACTTC.

This clone was seen only a few times. The gene calls are TRBV4-2 and TRBJ2-5; D call uncertain. This CDR3 contains 14 residues. Germline V gene lookup returns CDR1 LGHNA and CDR2 YNFKEQ. Between the trimmed V and J ends, which lost 0 bases and 1 base, there was a span of 6 bases. The CDR3: CASSQDSSQETQYF. DNA for the CDR3: TGTGCCAGCAGCCAAGATTCATCCCAAGAGACCCAGTACTTC.

The chain is built from TRBV11-1 and TRBJ2-1, with a weak D call TRBD2 (6 bases). CDR1 and CDR2 (germline): SGHAT, FQDESV (reference sequence). With 7 bases removed from V and 0 bases from J, the gap between germline ends came to 13 bases. The CDR3 has 15 amino acids. The CDR3 DNA follows: TGTGCCAGCAACCCGGCGGGGAGCTCCTACAATGAGCAGTTCTTC. Translated: CASNPAGSSYNEQFF.